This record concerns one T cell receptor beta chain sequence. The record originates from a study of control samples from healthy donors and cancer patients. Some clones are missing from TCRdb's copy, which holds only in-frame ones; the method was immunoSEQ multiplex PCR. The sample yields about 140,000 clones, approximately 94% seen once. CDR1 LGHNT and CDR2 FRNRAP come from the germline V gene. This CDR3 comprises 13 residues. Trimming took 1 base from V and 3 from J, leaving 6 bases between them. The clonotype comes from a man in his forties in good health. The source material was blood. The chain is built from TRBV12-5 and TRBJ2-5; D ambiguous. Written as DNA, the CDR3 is TGTGCTAGTGGTTTGGGACGAGAAGAGACCCAGTACTTC. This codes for CASGLGREETQYF.